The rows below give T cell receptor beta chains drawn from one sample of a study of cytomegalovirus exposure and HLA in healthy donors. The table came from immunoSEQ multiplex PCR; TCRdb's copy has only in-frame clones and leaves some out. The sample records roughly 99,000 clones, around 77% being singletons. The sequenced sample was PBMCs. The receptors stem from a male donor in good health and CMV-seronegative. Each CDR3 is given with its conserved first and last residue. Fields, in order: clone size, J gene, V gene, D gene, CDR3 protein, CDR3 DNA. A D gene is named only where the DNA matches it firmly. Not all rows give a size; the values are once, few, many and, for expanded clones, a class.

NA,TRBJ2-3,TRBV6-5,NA,CASSKLGSTDTQYF,TGTGCCAGCAGCAAACTAGGAAGCACAGATACGCAGTATTTT
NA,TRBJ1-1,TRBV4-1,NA,CASSQGTPSLTEAFF,TGCGCCAGCAGCCAAGGGACACCGTCCCTCACTGAAGCTTTCTTT
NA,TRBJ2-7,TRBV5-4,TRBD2,CASSLGLADPEQYF,TGTGCCAGCAGCCTGGGACTAGCGGACCCCGAGCAGTACTTC
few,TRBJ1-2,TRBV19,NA,CASTEGPETYGYTF,TGTGCCAGTACCGAGGGTCCCGAAACCTATGGCTACACCTTC
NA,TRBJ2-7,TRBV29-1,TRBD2,CSAGELAGVEQYF,TGCAGCGCAGGAGAACTAGCGGGAGTCGAGCAGTACTTC
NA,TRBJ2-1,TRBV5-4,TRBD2,CASSLTSGSYNEQFF,TGTGCCAGCAGCCTCACTAGCGGGAGTTACAATGAGCAGTTCTTC
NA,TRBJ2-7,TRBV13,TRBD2,CASSPRLAITYEQYF,TGTGCCAGCAGCCCTCGACTAGCGATTACCTACGAGCAGTACTTC
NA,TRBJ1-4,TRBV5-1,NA,CASRRGHDIDANEKLFF,TGCGCCAGCCGACGCGGACACGACATCGATGCTAATGAAAAACTGTTTTTT
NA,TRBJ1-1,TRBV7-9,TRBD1,CASSDSRDRNEAFF,TGTGCCAGCAGCGACAGCCGGGACAGGAATGAAGCTTTCTTT
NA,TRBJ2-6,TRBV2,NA,CASQQEGAISGANVLTF,TGTGCCAGCCAGCAGGAGGGGGCGATCTCTGGGGCCAACGTCCTGACTTTC
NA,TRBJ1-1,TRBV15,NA,CATSRRVIPTTEAFF,TGTGCCACCAGCAGGAGAGTCATACCAACCACTGAAGCTTTCTTT
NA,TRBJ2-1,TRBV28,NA,CASSLRLAASSYNEQFF,TGTGCCAGCAGTTTGAGGTTAGCCGCGAGCTCCTACAATGAGCAGTTCTTC
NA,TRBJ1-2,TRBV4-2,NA,CATLNLGRGQNYGYTF,TGTGCCACCCTTAATCTAGGCCGAGGACAGAACTATGGCTACACCTTC
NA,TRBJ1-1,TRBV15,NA,CATSRDGNTEAFF,TGTGCCACCAGCAGAGACGGGAACACTGAAGCTTTCTTT
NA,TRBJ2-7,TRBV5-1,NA,CASSVQGYEQYF,TGCGCCAGCAGCGTCCAGGGCTACGAGCAGTACTTC
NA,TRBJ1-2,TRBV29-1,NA,CSGEQGSYGYTF,TGCAGCGGCGAACAGGGAAGCTATGGCTACACCTTC
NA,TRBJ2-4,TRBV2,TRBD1,CASILLGTGAATDIQYF,TGTGCCAGCATTCTTCTCGGGACAGGGGCAGCGACGGACATTCAGTACTTC
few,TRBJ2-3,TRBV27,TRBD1,CASRLRQGTEYF,TGTGCCAGCAGACTTCGACAGGGGACGGAGTATTTT
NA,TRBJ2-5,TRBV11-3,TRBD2,CASSLAAGEETQYF,TGTGCCAGCAGCTTAGCAGCGGGAGAAGAGACCCAGTACTTC
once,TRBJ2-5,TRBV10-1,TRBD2,CASSDLAGQETQYF,TGCGCCAGCAGCGATCTAGCGGGTCAAGAGACCCAGTACTTC
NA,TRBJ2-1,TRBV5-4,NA,CASNPGGGLGSYNEQFF,TGTGCCAGCAACCCGGGTGGGGGCTTGGGCAGTTACAATGAGCAGTTCTTC
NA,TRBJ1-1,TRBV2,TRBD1,CASSVGQGAWTEAFF,TGTGCCAGCAGTGTCGGGCAGGGGGCGTGGACTGAAGCTTTCTTT
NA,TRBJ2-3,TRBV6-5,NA,CASSRGPDTQYF,TGTGCCAGCAGTCGCGGCCCAGATACGCAGTATTTT
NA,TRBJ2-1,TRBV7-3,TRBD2,CASSLGGYEQFF,TGTGCCAGCAGCTTGGGGGGGTACGAGCAGTTCTTC
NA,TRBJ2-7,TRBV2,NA,CASSGDSYEQYF,TGTGCCAGCAGTGGTGACAGCTACGAGCAGTACTTC
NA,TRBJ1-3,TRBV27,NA,CASSLGPFGNTIYF,TGTGCCAGCAGTTTAGGGCCATTTGGAAACACCATATATTTT
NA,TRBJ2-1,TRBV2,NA,CASSEARLVPEQFF,TGTGCCAGCAGTGAAGCGCGCCTAGTTCCTGAGCAGTTCTTC